This T cell receptor beta chain was sequenced for a study of blood T cell repertoires in COVID-19. The repertoire was sequenced with immunoSEQ multiplex PCR; TCRdb's copy has only in-frame clones and lacks some. The repertoire includes roughly 200,000 clones, 75% to 90% of them detected once, and around 1.3% sits in the top ten. J was trimmed by 8 bases and V by 0 bases; bases with no gene match: 4. Germline-derived CDR1 and CDR2 are GTSNPN and SVGIG (reference sequence). The CDR3 has 13 amino acids. J is TRBJ1-2 and V is TRBV30, with 9 bases matching TRBD1. The TCR originated in a man aged 30-40 years who had recovered from COVID-19. The specimen was PBMCs or T cells enriched from blood (not recorded which). This chain's CDR3 is CAWSVRQGDGYTF. The CDR3 DNA reads as TGTGCCTGGAGTGTCCGACAGGGGGACGGCTACACCTTC.